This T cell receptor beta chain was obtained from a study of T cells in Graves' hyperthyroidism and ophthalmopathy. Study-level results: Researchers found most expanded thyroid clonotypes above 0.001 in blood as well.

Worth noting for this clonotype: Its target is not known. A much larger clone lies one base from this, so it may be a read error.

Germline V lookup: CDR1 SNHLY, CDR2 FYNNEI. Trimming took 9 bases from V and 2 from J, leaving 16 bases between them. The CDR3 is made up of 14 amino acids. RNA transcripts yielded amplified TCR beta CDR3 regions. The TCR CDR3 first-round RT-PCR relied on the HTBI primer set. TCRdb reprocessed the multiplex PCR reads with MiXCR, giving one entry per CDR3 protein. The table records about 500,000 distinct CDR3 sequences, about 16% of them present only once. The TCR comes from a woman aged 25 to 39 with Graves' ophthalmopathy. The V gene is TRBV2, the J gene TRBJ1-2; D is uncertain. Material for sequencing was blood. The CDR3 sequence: CASRPPSPNYGYTF. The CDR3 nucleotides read TGTGCCAGTAGACCCCCGTCTCCCAACTATGGCTACACCTTC.